Sequencing of this T cell receptor beta chain was carried out in a study of blood T cells in healthy people across ages. Germline CDR1 and CDR2: MNHEY and SVGAGI. Deletions cut 6 bases from V and 6 bases from J, with 21 bases between. The CDR3 is made up of 16 amino acids. The second PCR ran roughly 6 to 12 cycles with a sample-barcoded 5' primer and J-beta primers. Each CDR3 protein gets one entry after TCRdb re-called the 5' RACE reads with MiXCR. Of 750,000 to 950,000 distinct CDR3 sequences listed, about 55% are singletons. This clonotype was seen more than once but under ten times. The genes are TRBV6-5 and TRBJ2-1; D possibly matches TRBD1 or TRBD2 (5 bases each). Sequencing input: blood. This TCR was recovered from a man at least 80 years old in good health. The CDR3 region has the DNA TGTGCCAGCAGCCGAGGGGCCAAGGTTATCGCCAATGAGCAGTTCTTC. This gives the protein CASSRGAKVIANEQFF.